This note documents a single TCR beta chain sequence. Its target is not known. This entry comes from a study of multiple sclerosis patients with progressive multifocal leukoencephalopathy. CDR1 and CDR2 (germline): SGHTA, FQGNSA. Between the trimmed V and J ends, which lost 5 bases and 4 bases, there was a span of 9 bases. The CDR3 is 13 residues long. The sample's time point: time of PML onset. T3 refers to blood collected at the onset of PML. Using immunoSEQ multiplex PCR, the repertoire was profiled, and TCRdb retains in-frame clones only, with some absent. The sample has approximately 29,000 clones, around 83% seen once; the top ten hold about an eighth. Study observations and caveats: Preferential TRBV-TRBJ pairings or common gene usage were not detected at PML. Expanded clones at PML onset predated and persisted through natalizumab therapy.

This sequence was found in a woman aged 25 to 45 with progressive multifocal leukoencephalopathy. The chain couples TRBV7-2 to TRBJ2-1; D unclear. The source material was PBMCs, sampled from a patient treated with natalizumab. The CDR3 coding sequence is TGTGCCAGCAGCGAATCCCGTTACAATGAGCAGTTCTTC. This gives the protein CASSESRYNEQFF.